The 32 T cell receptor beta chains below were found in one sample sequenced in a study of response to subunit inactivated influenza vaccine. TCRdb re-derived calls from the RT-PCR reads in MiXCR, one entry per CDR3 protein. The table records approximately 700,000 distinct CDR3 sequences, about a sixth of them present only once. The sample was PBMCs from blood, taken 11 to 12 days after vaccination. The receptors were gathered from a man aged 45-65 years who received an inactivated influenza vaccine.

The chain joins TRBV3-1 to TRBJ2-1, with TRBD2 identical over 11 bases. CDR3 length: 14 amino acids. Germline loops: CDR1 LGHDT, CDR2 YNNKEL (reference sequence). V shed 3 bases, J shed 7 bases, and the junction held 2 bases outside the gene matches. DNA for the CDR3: TGTGCCAGCAGCCATAGCGGGGGGGTAAATGAGCAGTTCTTC. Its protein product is CASSHSGGVNEQFF.

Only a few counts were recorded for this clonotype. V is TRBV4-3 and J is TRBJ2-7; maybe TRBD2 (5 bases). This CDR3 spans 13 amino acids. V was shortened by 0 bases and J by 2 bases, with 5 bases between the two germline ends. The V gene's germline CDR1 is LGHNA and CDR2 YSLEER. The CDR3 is CASSQELAYEQYF. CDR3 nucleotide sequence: TGCGCCAGCAGCCAAGAACTAGCCTACGAGCAGTACTTC.

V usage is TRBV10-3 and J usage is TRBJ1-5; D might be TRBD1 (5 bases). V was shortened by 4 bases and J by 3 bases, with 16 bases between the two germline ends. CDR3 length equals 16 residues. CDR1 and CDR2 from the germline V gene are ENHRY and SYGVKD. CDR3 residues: CAISVRRDGPNQPQHF. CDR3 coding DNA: TGTGCCATCAGTGTTCGCCGGGACGGGCCCAATCAGCCCCAGCATTTT.

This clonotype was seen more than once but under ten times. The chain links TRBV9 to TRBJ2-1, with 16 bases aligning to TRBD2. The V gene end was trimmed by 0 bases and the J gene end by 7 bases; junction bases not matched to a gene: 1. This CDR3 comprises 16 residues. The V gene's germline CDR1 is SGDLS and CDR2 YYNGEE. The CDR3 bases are TGTGCCAGCAGCGTAGCGGGACTAGCGGGAGGGAATGAGCAGTTCTTC. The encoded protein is CASSVAGLAGGNEQFF.

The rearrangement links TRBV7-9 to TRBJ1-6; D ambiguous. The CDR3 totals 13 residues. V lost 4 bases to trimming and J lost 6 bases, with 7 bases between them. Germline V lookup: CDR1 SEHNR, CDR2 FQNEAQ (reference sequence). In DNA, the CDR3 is TGTGCCAGCAGCTCCCTCGTTAATTCACCCCTCCACTTT. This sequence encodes CASSSLVNSPLHF.

DNA for the CDR3: TGTGCCAGCTCACCACAGGGCTCTGGCTACACCTTC. Encoded protein: CASSPQGSGYTF. The chain employs TRBV18 and TRBJ1-2; no definite D call. The length of the CDR3 is 12 residues. Germline CDR1 KGHSH, CDR2 LQKENI. Trimming left V 1 base short and J 7 bases short, with 7 bases between.

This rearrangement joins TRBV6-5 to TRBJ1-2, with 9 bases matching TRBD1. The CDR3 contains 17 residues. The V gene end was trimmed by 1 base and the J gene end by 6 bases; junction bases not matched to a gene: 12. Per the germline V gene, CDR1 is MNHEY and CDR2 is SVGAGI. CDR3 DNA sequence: TGTGCCAGCAGTTACTGGGGACAGGGCGTTCCGGTAAATGGCTACACCTTC. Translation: CASSYWGQGVPVNGYTF.

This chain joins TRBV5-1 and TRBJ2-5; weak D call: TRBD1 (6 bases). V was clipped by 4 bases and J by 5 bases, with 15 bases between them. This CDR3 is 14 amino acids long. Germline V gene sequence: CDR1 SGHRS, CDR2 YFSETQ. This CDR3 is CASSKGQGRETQYF. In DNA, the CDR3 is TGCGCCAGCAGCAAGGGACAAGGCCGGGAGACCCAGTACTTC.

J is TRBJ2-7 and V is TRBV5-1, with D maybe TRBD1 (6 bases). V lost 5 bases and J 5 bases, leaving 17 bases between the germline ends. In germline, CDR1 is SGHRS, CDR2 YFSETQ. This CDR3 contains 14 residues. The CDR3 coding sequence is TGCGCCAGCAGTTTGAGGGGGTTCGGAGACGAGCAGTACTTC. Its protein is CASSLRGFGDEQYF.

DNA for the CDR3: TGTGCCACCAGCACCGGACTAGCGGCAGCCAATGAGCAGTTCTTC. Translation: CATSTGLAAANEQFF. The chain joins TRBV15 to TRBJ2-1, with 10 bases identical to TRBD2. In germline, CDR1 is LNHNV, CDR2 YYDKDF (reference sequence). CDR3 size: 15 residues. With 4 bases clipped from V and 6 bases from J, the junction kept 6 bases outside the gene matches.

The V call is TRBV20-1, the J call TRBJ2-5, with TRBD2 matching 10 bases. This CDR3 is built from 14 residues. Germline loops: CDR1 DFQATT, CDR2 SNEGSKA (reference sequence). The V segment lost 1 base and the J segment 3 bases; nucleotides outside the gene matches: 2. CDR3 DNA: TGCAGTGCTAGAGGGACTAGCGGAAAAGAGACCCAGTACTTC. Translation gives CSARGTSGKETQYF.

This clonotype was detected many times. CDR3 sequence: CSVTGTSGYNEQFF. The CDR3 coding sequence is TGCAGCGTAACCGGGACTAGCGGTTACAATGAGCAGTTCTTC. This chain connects TRBV29-1 to TRBJ2-1; 11 bases fit TRBD2. Trimming took 6 bases from V and 4 from J; bases not matched to a gene: 5. Germline V gene lookup returns CDR1 SQVTM and CDR2 ANQGSEA. CDR3 length equals 14 residues.

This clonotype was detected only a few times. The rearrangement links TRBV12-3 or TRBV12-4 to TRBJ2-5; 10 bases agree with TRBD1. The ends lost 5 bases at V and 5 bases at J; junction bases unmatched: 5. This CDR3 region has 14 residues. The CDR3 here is CASSETGGFETQYF. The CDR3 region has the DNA TGTGCCAGCAGTGAGACAGGGGGCTTCGAGACCCAGTACTTC.

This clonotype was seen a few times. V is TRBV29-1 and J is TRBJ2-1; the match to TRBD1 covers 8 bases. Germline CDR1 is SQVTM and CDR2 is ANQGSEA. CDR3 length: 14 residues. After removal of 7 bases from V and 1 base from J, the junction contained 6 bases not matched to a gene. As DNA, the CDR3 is TGCAGCGACACAAGGACAGGGTCCTACAATGAGCAGTTCTTC. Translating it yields CSDTRTGSYNEQFF.

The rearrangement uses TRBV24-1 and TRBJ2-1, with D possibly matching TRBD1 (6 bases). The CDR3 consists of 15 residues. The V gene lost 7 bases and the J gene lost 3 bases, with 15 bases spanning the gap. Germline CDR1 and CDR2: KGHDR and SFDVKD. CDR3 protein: CATRRLTGNYNEQFF. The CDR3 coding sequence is TGTGCCACCAGACGTCTGACAGGAAACTACAATGAGCAGTTCTTC.

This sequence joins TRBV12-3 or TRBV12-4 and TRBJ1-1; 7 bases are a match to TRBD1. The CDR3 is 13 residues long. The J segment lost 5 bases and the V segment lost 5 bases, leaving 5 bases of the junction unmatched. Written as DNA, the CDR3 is TGTGCCAGCAGTAGAGCAGGGGGGACTGAAGCTTTCTTT. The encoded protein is CASSRAGGTEAFF.

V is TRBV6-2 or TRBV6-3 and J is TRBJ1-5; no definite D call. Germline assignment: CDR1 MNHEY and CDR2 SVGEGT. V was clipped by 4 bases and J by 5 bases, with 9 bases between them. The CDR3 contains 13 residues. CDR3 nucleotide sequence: TGTGCCAGCAGTTGGAACGGGGATCAGCCCCAGCATTTT. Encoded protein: CASSWNGDQPQHF.

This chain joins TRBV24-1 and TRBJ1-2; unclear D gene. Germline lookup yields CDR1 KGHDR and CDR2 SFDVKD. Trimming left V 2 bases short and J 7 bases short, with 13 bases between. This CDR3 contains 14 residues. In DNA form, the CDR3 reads TGTGCCACCAGTGATTGGCCAGGCCAAGGTGGCTACACCTTC. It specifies CATSDWPGQGGYTF.

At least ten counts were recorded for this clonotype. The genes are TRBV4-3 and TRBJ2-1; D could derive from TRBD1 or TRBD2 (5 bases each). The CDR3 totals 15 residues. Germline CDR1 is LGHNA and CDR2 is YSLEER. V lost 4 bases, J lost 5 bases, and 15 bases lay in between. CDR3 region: CASSPTGTANNEQFF. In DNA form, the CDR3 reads TGCGCCAGCAGCCCAACCGGGACGGCGAACAATGAGCAGTTCTTC.

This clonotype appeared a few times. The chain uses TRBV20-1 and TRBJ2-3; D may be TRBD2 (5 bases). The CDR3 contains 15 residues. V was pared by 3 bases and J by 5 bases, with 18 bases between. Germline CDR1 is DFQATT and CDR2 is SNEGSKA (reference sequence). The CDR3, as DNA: TGCAGTGCTAGTCGTGGGAGCCCTCGGGGAGATACGCAGTATTTT. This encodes CSASRGSPRGDTQYF.

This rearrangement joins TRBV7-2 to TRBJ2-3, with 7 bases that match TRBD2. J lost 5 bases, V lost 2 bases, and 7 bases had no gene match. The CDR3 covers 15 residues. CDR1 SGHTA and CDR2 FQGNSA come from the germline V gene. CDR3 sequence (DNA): TGTGCCAGCAGCTTATGGGTGCCGGGGGGAGATACGCAGTATTTT. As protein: CASSLWVPGGDTQYF.

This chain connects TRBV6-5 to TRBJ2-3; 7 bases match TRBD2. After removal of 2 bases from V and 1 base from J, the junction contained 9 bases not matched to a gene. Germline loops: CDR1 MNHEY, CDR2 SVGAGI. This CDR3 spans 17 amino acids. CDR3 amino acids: CASSYGFGAGGTDTQYF. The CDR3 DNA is TGTGCCAGCAGTTACGGTTTTGGGGCGGGGGGCACAGATACGCAGTATTTT.

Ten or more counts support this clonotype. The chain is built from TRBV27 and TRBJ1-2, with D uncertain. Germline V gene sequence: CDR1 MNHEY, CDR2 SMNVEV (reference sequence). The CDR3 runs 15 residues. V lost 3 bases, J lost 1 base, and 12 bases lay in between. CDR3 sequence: CASSLKHGDNYGYTF. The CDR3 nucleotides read TGTGCCAGCAGTTTGAAACATGGAGATAACTATGGCTACACCTTC.

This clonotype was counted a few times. CDR3 in DNA: TGTGCCAGCAGCTTAGACGCGATGGGAACAGATACGCAGTATTTT. As protein: CASSLDAMGTDTQYF. J is TRBJ2-3 and V is TRBV7-3; no definite D call. The V and J ends lost 2 bases and 3 bases respectively, with 12 bases between them. The germline gives CDR1 SGHTA, CDR2 FQGTGA. The CDR3 is made up of 15 amino acids.

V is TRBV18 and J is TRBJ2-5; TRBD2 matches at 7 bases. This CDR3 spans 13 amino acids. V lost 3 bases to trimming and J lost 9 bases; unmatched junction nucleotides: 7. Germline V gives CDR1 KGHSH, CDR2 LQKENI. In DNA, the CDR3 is TGTGCCAGCTCACCCTCGGACGCGGGGGCCCAGTACTTC. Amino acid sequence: CASSPSDAGAQYF.

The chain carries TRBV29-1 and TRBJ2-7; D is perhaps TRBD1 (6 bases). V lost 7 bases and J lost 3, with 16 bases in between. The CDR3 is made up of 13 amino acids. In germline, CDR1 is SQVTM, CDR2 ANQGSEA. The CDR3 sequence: CSASLRGGYEQYF. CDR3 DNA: TGCAGCGCTTCCTTGCGAGGGGGCTACGAGCAGTACTTC.

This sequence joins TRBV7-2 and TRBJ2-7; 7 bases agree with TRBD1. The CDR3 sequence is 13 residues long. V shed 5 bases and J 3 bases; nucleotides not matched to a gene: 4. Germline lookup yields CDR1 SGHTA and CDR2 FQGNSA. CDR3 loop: CASSARTGYEQYF. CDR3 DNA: TGTGCCAGCAGCGCACGGACAGGCTACGAGCAGTACTTC. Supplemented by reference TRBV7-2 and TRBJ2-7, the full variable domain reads GAGVSQSPSNKVTEKGKDVELRCDPISGHTALYWYRQSLGQGLEFLIYFQGNSAPDKSGLPSDRFSAERTGGSVSTLTIQRTQQEDSAVYLCASSARTGYEQYFGPGTRLTVT.

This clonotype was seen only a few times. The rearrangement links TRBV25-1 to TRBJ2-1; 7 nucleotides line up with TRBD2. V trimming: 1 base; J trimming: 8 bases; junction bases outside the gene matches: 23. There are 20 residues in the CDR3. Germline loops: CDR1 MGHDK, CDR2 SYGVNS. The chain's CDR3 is CASSESRTSTPPRLWDEQFF. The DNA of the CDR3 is TGTGCCAGCAGTGAATCCCGGACTAGTACCCCCCCTCGCCTTTGGGATGAGCAGTTCTTC.

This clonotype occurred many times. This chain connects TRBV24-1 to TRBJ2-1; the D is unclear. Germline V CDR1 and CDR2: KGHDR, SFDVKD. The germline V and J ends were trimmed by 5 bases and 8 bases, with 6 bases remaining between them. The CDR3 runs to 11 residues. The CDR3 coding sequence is TGTGCCACCAGTGCTCGGGATGAGCAGTTCTTC. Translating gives CATSARDEQFF.

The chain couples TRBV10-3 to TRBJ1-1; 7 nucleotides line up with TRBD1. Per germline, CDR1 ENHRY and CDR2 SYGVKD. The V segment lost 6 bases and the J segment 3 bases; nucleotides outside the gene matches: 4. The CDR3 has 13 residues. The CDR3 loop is CAISRDSYTEAFF. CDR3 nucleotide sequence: TGTGCCATCAGCCGGGACAGCTACACTGAAGCTTTCTTT.

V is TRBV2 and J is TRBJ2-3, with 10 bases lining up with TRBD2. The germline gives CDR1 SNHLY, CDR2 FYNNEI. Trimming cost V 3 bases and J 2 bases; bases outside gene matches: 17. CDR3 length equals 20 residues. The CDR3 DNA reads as TGTGCCAGCAGTGACGGTTGGGGGCTAGCGGGAGTTCGAGCCACAGATACGCAGTATTTT. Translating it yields CASSDGWGLAGVRATDTQYF.

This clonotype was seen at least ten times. The CDR3 nucleotides read TGCGCCAGCAGCCTACAACCGAGTAATGAAAAACTGTTTTTT. It specifies CASSLQPSNEKLFF. The chain joins TRBV5-1 to TRBJ1-4; D not certain. CDR1 is SGHRS, CDR2 YFSETQ, per germline. This CDR3 is built from 14 residues. V was shortened by 4 bases and J by 4 bases, with 11 bases between the two germline ends.